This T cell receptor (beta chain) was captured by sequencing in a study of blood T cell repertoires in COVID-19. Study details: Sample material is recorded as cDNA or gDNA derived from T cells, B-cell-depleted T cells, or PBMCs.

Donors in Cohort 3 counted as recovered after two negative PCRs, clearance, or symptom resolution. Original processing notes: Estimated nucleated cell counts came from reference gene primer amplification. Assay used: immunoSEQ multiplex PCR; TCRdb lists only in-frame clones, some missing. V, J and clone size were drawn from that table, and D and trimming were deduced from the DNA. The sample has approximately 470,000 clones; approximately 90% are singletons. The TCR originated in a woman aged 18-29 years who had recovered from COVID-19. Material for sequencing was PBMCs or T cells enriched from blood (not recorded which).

The CDR3: CASSQGLAAGDEAFF. The CDR3 DNA follows: TGTGCCAGCAGCCAAGGACTCGCGGCAGGGGATGAAGCTTTCTTT. The chain recombines TRBV3-1 (or the pseudogene TRBV3-2) with TRBJ1-1; perhaps TRBD1 as D (6 bases). The ends were cut back, 1 base at V and 7 bases at J, with 16 bases in the middle. Germline values: CDR1 LGHDT, CDR2 YNNKEL (reference sequence). The CDR3 covers 15 residues.